Below, 32 T cell receptor beta chains from the same sample are listed, as sequenced in a study of breast tumors, draining lymph nodes, adjacent tissues. Axillary draining lymph nodes of breast cancer patients supplied the node samples. TCRdb recomputed calls from the multiplex PCR reads with MiXCR, one row per CDR3 protein. The sample yields approximately 250,000 distinct CDR3 sequences, less than 35% seen once. The sequenced sample consisted of axillary lymph node tissue. These receptors originate from a female donor with breast cancer. Some clones in this sample may be carry-over from other donors' samples.

In its sample, this clonotype was seen many times. This chain connects TRBV3-2 to TRBJ1-6. TRBV3-2 is an annotated pseudogene. The CDR3 runs 15 residues. CDR3 region: CASSQDPSRNSPLHF. The CDR3 nucleotides read TGTGCCAGCAGCCAAGATCCTAGCCGGAATTCACCCCTCCACTTT.

This clonotype was observed many times. A read error may be the cause here, since a much bigger clone is one base away. The chain uses TRBV20-1 and TRBJ2-7, with 10 bases identical to TRBD1. In germline, CDR1 is DFQATT, CDR2 SNEGSKA (reference sequence). CDR3 size: 13 residues. Germline trimming cut 6 bases from V and 9 bases from J; bases unmatched to any gene: 11. CDR3 nucleotide sequence: TGCAGTGCCCGGGGACAGGGGAACCACGCGCAGTACTTC. It codes for CSARGQGNHAQYF.

This clonotype was counted ten times or more. V gene TRBV19 combines with J gene TRBJ2-5; D gene unclear. Deletions cut 6 bases from V and 5 bases from J, with 13 bases between. The CDR3 is 13 amino acids. CDR1 and CDR2 from the germline V gene are LNHDA and SQIVND (reference sequence). The CDR3 spells CASRRSTGETQYF. The CDR3 DNA follows: TGTGCCAGTAGGCGCTCCACCGGGGAGACCCAGTACTTC.

This clonotype has at least ten counts. The V and J genes are TRBV5-4 and TRBJ2-7, with D unresolved. The CDR3 has 15 amino acids. In germline, CDR1 is SGHNT, CDR2 YYREEE (reference sequence). Trimming cost V 0 bases and J 3 bases, with 13 bases left between them. CDR3 residues: CASSLVGNTNYEQYF. The CDR3 coding sequence is TGTGCCAGCAGCTTGGTAGGGAATACCAACTACGAGCAGTACTTC. The whole variable domain, filled in from reference TRBV5-4 and TRBJ2-7, reads ETGVTQSPTHLIKTRGQQVTLRCSSQSGHNTVSWYQQALGQGPQFIFQYYREEENGRGNFPPRFSGLQFPNYSSELNVNALELDDSALYLCASSLVGNTNYEQYFGPGTRLTVT.

To note about this clonotype: Since no conserved phenylalanine or tryptophan closes the CDR3, a read error is the likely cause. The DNA is omitted, as the CDR3 cannot be located on it reliably, and the CDR3 follows TCRdb's listing. This CDR3 reads CASSLAPGGS. This chain links TRBV5-8 with TRBJ2-7; TRBD1, the D gene given by the table, was not confirmed from the DNA. Counting both end residues, the CDR3 totals 10 amino acids. Germline V CDR1 and CDR2: SGHTS, YDEGEE.

This clonotype was recorded once. J is TRBJ1-1 and V is TRBV20-1; D ambiguous. Germline-derived CDR1 and CDR2 are DFQATT and SNEGSKA (reference sequence). The V end was cut by 6 bases, the J end by 2 bases, with 13 bases between. The CDR3 loop spans 13 amino acids. For the CDR3, the DNA is TGCAGTGCCAGGATTTTTGCTAACACTGAAGCTTTCTTT. This translates into CSARIFANTEAFF.

The chain is built from TRBV30 and TRBJ2-2; 7 bases line up with TRBD2. CDR1 is GTSNPN, CDR2 SVGIG, per germline (reference sequence). CDR3 size: 15 residues. V was pared by 5 bases and J by 4 bases, with 10 bases of the junction left unmatched. The CDR3 sequence is CAWGAGVGITGELFF. The CDR3 region has the DNA TGTGCCTGGGGGGCGGGAGTAGGTATCACCGGGGAGCTGTTTTTT.

On this clonotype: Because it lacks the conserved phenylalanine or tryptophan at the end, this CDR3 is likely a read error. No DNA is shown, since the ends of the CDR3 on it are uncertain; the CDR3 is the one TCRdb lists. The chain combines TRBV5-1 with TRBJ2-2; the tabulated D call, TRBD1, remains unverified against the DNA. Germline assignment: CDR1 SGHRS and CDR2 YFSETQ. The CDR3 length is 15 residues, termini included. CDR3 sequence reads: CASSRGGSPTGELMS.

This clonotype was seen ten or more times. The chain combines TRBV19 with TRBJ2-1, with no clear D. The V gene's germline CDR1 is LNHDA and CDR2 SQIVND (reference sequence). V lost 6 bases and J lost 7, with 13 bases in between. CDR3 size: 13 residues. The CDR3 sequence is CASSYGALNEQFF. CDR3 in DNA: TGTGCCAGTAGCTACGGAGCTTTGAATGAGCAGTTCTTC.

The chain uses TRBV3-1 and TRBJ1-1; D not resolved. The CDR3 covers 13 residues. The V gene's germline CDR1 is LGHDT and CDR2 YNNKEL (reference sequence). V was shortened by 1 base and J by 9 bases, with 12 bases between the two germline ends. CDR3 protein: CASSQVGEWKAFF. CDR3 sequence (DNA): TGTGCCAGCAGCCAAGTGGGAGAGTGGAAAGCTTTCTTT. Drawing the rest from reference TRBV3-1 and TRBJ1-1, the complete variable domain is DTAVSQTPKYLVTQMGNDKSIKCEQNLGHDTMYWYKQDSKKFLKIMFSYNNKELIINETVPNRFSPKSPDKAHLNLHINSLELGDSAVYFCASSQVGEWKAFFGQGTRLTVV.

This clonotype was found a few times. V usage is TRBV6-6 and J usage is TRBJ2-6; TRBD1 might be the D (5 bases). Germline assignment: CDR1 MNHNY and CDR2 SVGAGI (reference sequence). This CDR3 is built from 15 residues. V shed 5 bases and J shed 2 bases, with 10 bases lying between them. The DNA of the CDR3 is TGTGCCAGCAGTCCCAGGGTAGCTGGGGCCAACGTCCTGACTTTC. Residues: CASSPRVAGANVLTF.

This clonotype is labeled as medium-sized. The V and J genes are TRBV5-1 and TRBJ2-1; either TRBD1 or TRBD2 may supply D (5 bases each). V gave up 0 bases and J gave up 0 bases, with 7 bases separating them. The CDR3 runs 15 residues. The germline CDR1 and CDR2 sequences are SGHRS and YFSETQ. CDR3: CASSLEGSSYNEQFF. The CDR3 coding sequence is TGCGCCAGCAGCTTGGAGGGGAGCTCCTACAATGAGCAGTTCTTC.

This clonotype showed up many times. CDR3 nucleotides: TGTGCCAGCAGTACCCGACAGGGTGGAAATTCACCCCTCCACTTT. Translation gives CASSTRQGGNSPLHF. The chain employs TRBV6-4 and TRBJ1-6; 7 bases are shared with TRBD1. Per germline, CDR1 MRHNA and CDR2 SNTAGT. The J segment lost 7 bases and the V segment lost 5 bases, leaving 8 bases of the junction unmatched. This CDR3 has 15 residues.

This clonotype has ten or more counts. The chain couples TRBV7-2 to TRBJ2-2, with a tentative D call TRBD2 (5 bases). V lost 8 bases to trimming and J lost 0 bases, with 10 bases between them. The CDR3 length is 14 residues. The V gene's germline CDR1 is SGHTA and CDR2 FQGNSA. The CDR3 loop is CASGRDSNTGELFF. The CDR3 DNA reads TGTGCCAGCGGCCGGGATTCGAACACCGGGGAGCTGTTTTTT. The variable domain in full, completed from reference TRBV7-2 and TRBJ2-2, reads GAGVSQSPSNKVTEKGKDVELRCDPISGHTALYWYRQSLGQGLEFLIYFQGNSAPDKSGLPSDRFSAERTGGSVSTLTIQRTQQEDSAVYLCASGRDSNTGELFFGEGSRLTVL.

The genes are TRBV11-2 and TRBJ2-5; either TRBD1 or TRBD2 may supply D (5 bases each). V lost 5 bases to trimming and J lost 7 bases, with 17 bases between them. The CDR3 runs to 14 residues. The germline V gene encodes CDR1 SGHAT and CDR2 FQNNGV. The CDR3 nucleotides are TGTGCCAGCAGCCAGGGACCGCCTTCAGGGACCCAGTACTTC. Translation: CASSQGPPSGTQYF.

At least ten counts were recorded for this clonotype. V gene TRBV6-6 combines with J gene TRBJ2-5, with D possibly matching TRBD2 (5 bases). The V gene's germline CDR1 is MNHNY and CDR2 SVGAGI (reference sequence). The V end was cut by 9 bases, the J end by 7 bases, with 24 bases between. This CDR3 has 15 amino acids. CDR3 in DNA: TGTGCCAGTGCGCTAGCCCATAATCCCGAGGGGACCCAGTACTTC. It codes for CASALAHNPEGTQYF.

The sample holds many counts of this clonotype. This sequence joins TRBV19 and TRBJ1-5; D not resolved. The CDR3 runs 13 residues. Trimming took 5 bases from V and 5 from J, leaving 10 bases between them. In germline, CDR1 is LNHDA, CDR2 SQIVND (reference sequence). CDR3 coding DNA: TGTGCCAGTAGTCTTGGGATCCATCAGCCCCAGCATTTT. It is translated as CASSLGIHQPQHF.

This clonotype showed up just once. It is unclear where the CDR3 begins or ends on the DNA, so no DNA is shown, and the CDR3 is as TCRdb lists it. The J gene is TRBJ1-3, the V gene TRBV7-9; no DNA check was done on the table's D call, TRBD1. The CDR3 is 22 amino acids in total, end residues counted. CDR1 and CDR2 from the germline V gene are SEHNR and FQNEAQ (reference sequence). The CDR3 is CASRRDRGLTDTQYFGPGTIYF.

CDR3 amino acids: CASSRTGVANTGELFF. CDR3 bases: TGTGCCAGCAGCCGGACAGGGGTGGCGAACACCGGGGAGCTGTTTTTT. The rearrangement uses TRBV2 and TRBJ2-2; 9 positions match TRBD1. The CDR3 has 16 residues. Germline assignment: CDR1 SNHLY and CDR2 FYNNEI. V trimming: 6 bases; J trimming: 0 bases; junction bases outside the gene matches: 5.

This clonotype was observed at least ten times. This chain connects TRBV7-9 to TRBJ1-1, with a possible D match to TRBD1 (5 bases). V lost 5 bases to trimming and J lost 10 bases, with 20 bases between them. CDR1 SEHNR and CDR2 FQNEAQ come from the germline V gene (reference sequence). CDR3 size: 14 residues. For the CDR3, the DNA is TGTGCCAGCAGCGATAACAGCAAATCGGGGGGAGCTTTCTTT. Protein: CASSDNSKSGGAFF.

This clonotype was observed at least ten times. The chain is built from TRBV7-8 and TRBJ2-3; 10 bases line up with TRBD2. The CDR3 is 18 residues long. Germline CDR1 and CDR2: SGHVS and FQNEAQ. V shed 3 bases and J 0 bases; nucleotides not matched to a gene: 9. The CDR3 spells CASSFELAGGSSTDTQYF. CDR3 DNA sequence: TGTGCCAGCAGCTTCGAGTTAGCGGGAGGATCCAGCACAGATACGCAGTATTTT.

This clonotype was seen repeatedly, ten times or more. This chain uses TRBV19 with TRBJ2-1; 8 positions agree with TRBD2. The CDR3 sequence is 13 residues long. CDR1 is LNHDA and CDR2 is SQIVND in the germline V gene (reference sequence). Unmatched junction bases numbered 4, after V lost 6 bases and J lost 6 bases. This CDR3 reads CASRGLVTNEQFF. CDR3 in DNA: TGTGCCAGTAGGGGACTAGTTACCAATGAGCAGTTCTTC.

This clonotype was seen a few times. The CDR3 DNA is TGCAGTGCTTCCGGGACTAGCGGGGGGACCCAGTACTTC. This translates into CSASGTSGGTQYF. The rearrangement links TRBV20-1 to TRBJ2-5, with 14 positions matching TRBD2. Trimming took 5 bases from V and 7 from J; bases not matched to a gene: 3. The CDR3 runs 13 residues. Germline values: CDR1 DFQATT, CDR2 SNEGSKA (reference sequence).

The rearrangement joins TRBV2 to TRBJ1-2; no clear D gene. Germline loops: CDR1 SNHLY, CDR2 FYNNEI. The CDR3 extends over 15 amino acids. CDR3 amino acids: CARALAGSVPYGYTF. CDR3 nucleotide sequence: TGTGCTAGGGCGCTGGCGGGCAGCGTACCCTATGGCTACACCTTC.

This clonotype was seen repeatedly, ten times or more. This sequence joins TRBV2 and TRBJ2-3; 7 bases align to TRBD2. V shed 6 bases, J shed 2 bases, and the junction held 8 bases outside the gene matches. CDR1 and CDR2 (germline): SNHLY, FYNNEI. The CDR3 runs to 15 residues. For the CDR3, the DNA is TGTGCCAGCAGCGCCCGGGACTATTCCACAGATACGCAGTATTTT. As protein: CASSARDYSTDTQYF.

This clonotype has a count of ten or more. J is TRBJ1-5 and V is TRBV20-1; possible D gene TRBD1, 5 bases. Trimming removed 1 base at V and 2 bases at J, with 15 bases between. This CDR3 spans 16 amino acids. From germline, CDR1 is DFQATT and CDR2 SNEGSKA (reference sequence). The CDR3 DNA sequence: TGCAGTGCTAGAGCTCAGGGATCCCCCCGCAATCAGCCCCAGCATTTT. Translation gives CSARAQGSPRNQPQHF.

This clonotype was recorded at least ten times. The V and J genes are TRBV6-5 and TRBJ2-3, with a weak D call TRBD1 (6 bases). V lost 5 bases and J lost 0, with 21 bases in between. CDR3 length equals 18 residues. Germline V gives CDR1 MNHEY, CDR2 SVGAGI. The CDR3 DNA reads TGTGCCAGCAGTCCCCGGACCTTATGGGGGCTTAGCACAGATACGCAGTATTTT. Residues: CASSPRTLWGLSTDTQYF.

The chain has TRBV25-1 and TRBJ1-6, with TRBD1 identical over 8 bases. This CDR3 comprises 15 residues. After removal of 2 bases from V and 7 bases from J, the junction contained 4 bases not matched to a gene. From germline, CDR1 is MGHDK and CDR2 SYGVNS. CDR3 DNA: TGTGCCAGCAGTGAAATTAACAGGGGGAATTCACCCCTCCACTTT. Protein sequence: CASSEINRGNSPLHF.

The table lists this clonotype with a few counts. The chain links TRBV5-4 to TRBJ2-1, with TRBD1 as a possible D gene (6 bases). Germline assignment: CDR1 SGHNT and CDR2 YYREEE (reference sequence). This CDR3 contains 15 residues. V lost 2 bases and J lost 3, with 12 bases in between. CDR3 region: CASSFSGDVYNEQFF. CDR3 nucleotides: TGTGCCAGCAGCTTTTCAGGGGACGTCTACAATGAGCAGTTCTTC.

The CDR3 DNA reads TGTGCCAGTAGTATAACCAGACTAGCGGGTGATGAGCAGTATTTT. Translated: CASSITRLAGDEQYF. The chain couples TRBV19 to TRBJ2-3, with TRBD2 matching 10 bases. V lost 2 bases to trimming and J lost 11 bases; unmatched junction nucleotides: 10. The CDR3 has 15 amino acids. The V gene's germline CDR1 is LNHDA and CDR2 SQIVND (reference sequence).

This clonotype was recorded a few times. The chain has TRBV6-2 or TRBV6-3 and TRBJ1-2; a weak D match, TRBD1 (6 bases). The ends were cut back, 6 bases at V and 0 bases at J, with 11 bases in the middle. This CDR3 contains 14 residues. Germline lookup yields CDR1 MNHEY and CDR2 SVGEGT. This chain's CDR3 is CASRRTASNYGYTF. The CDR3 nucleotides are TGTGCCAGCAGGAGGACAGCTTCTAACTATGGCTACACCTTC.

This clonotype was detected many times. The chain is built from TRBV20-1 and TRBJ1-5, with 9 bases aligning to TRBD1. The germline V gene encodes CDR1 DFQATT and CDR2 SNEGSKA (reference sequence). The trim removed 6 bases at V and 2 bases at J, leaving 14 bases unmatched. CDR3 length: 17 amino acids. CDR3 in DNA: TGCAGTGCCCCCCCTAACAGGGGGCCGAAGGGCAATCAGCCCCAGCATTTT. The encoded protein is CSAPPNRGPKGNQPQHF.